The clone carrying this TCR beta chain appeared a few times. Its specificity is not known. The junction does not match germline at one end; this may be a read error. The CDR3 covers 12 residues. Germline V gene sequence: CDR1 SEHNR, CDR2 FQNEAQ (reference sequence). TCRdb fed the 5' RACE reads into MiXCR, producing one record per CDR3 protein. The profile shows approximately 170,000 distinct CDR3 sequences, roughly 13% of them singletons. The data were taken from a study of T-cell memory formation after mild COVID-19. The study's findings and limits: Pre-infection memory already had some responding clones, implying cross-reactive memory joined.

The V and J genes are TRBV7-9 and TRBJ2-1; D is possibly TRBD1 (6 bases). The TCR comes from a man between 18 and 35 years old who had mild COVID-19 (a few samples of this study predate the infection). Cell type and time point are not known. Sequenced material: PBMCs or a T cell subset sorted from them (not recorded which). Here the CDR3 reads CASRPDLGGRLF. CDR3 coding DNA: TGTGCCAGCAGGCCTGACCTAGGGGGTCGTCTTTTC.